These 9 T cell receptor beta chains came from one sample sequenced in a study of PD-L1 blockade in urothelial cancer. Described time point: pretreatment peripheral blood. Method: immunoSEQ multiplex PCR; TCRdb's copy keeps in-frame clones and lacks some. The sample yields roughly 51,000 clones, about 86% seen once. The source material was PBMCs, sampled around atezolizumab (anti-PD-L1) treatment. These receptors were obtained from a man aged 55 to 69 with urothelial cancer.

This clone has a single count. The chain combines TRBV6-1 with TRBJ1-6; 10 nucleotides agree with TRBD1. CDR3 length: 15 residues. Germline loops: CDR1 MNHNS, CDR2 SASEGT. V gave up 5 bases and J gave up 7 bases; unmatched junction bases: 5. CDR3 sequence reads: CASSLQTGGNSPLHF. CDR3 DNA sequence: TGTGCCAGCAGTTTACAGACAGGGGGCAATTCACCCCTCCACTTT.

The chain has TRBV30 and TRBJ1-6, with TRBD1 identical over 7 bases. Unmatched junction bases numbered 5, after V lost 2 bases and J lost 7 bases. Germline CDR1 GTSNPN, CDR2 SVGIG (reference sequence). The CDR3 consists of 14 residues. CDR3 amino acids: CAWSLGTANSPLHF. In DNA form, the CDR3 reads TGTGCCTGGAGTCTCGGGACAGCAAATTCACCCCTCCACTTT.

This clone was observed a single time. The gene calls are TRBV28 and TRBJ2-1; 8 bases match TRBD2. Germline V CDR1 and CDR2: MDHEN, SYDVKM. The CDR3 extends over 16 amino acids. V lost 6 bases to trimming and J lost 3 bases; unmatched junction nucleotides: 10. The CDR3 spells CASREGLAGDYNEQFF. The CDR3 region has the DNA TGTGCCAGCAGAGAGGGGCTAGCGGGCGACTACAATGAGCAGTTCTTC.

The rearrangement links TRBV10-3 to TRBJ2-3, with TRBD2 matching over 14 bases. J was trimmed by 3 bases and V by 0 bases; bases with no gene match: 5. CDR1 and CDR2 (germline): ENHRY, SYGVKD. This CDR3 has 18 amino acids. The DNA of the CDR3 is TGTGCCATCAGTGAGTCGGGGACTAGCGGGAGCGGTACAGATACGCAGTATTTT. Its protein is CAISESGTSGSGTDTQYF.

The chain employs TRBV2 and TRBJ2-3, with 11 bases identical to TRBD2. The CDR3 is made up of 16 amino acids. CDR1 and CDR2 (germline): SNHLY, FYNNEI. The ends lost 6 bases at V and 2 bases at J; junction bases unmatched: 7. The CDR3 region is CASRMPGLADTDTQYF. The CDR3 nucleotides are TGTGCCAGCAGGATGCCGGGACTAGCGGACACAGATACGCAGTATTTT.

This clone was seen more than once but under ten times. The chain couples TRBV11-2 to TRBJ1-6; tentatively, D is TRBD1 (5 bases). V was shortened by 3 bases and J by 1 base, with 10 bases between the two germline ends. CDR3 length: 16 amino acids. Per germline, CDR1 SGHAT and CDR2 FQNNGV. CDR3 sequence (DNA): TGTGCCAGCAGCTTTGCCCCAGGGTCCTATAATTCACCCCTCCACTTT. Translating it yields CASSFAPGSYNSPLHF.

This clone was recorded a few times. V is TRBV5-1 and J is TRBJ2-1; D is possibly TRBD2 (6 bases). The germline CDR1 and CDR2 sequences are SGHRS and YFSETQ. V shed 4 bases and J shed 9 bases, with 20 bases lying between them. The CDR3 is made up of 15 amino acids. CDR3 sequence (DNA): TGCGCCAGCAGCCAGGAGGGGAACGGGGACCGTGAGCAGTTCTTC. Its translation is CASSQEGNGDREQFF.

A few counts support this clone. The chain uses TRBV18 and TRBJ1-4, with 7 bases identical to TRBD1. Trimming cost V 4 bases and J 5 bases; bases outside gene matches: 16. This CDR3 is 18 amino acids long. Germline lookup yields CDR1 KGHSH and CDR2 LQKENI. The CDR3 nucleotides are TGTGCCAGCTCACGTAGACAGGGAACAACGCCGGGGAATGAAAAACTGTTTTTT. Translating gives CASSRRQGTTPGNEKLFF.

CDR3 sequence reads: CASSQITTANTGELFF. CDR3 bases: TGTGCCAGCAGCCAAATAACAACCGCGAACACCGGGGAGCTGTTTTTT. The chain recombines TRBV14 with TRBJ2-2; no clear D gene. Germline loops: CDR1 SGHDN, CDR2 FVKESK. CDR3 length: 16 residues. V was shortened by 2 bases and J by 0 bases, with 10 bases between the two germline ends.